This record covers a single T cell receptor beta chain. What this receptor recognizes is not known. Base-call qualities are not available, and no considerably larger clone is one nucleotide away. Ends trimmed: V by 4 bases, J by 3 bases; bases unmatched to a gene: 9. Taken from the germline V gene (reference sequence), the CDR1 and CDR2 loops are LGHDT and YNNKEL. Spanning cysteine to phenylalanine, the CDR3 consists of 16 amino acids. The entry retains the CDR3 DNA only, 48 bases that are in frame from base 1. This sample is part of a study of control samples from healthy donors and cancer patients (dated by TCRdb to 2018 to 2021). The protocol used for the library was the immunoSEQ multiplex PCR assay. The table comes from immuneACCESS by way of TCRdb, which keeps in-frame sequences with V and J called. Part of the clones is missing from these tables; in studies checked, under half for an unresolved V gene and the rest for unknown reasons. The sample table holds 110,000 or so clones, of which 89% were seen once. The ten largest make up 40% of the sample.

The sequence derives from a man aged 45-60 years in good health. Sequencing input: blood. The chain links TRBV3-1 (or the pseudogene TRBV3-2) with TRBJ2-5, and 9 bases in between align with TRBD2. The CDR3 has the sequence CASSREPGLAKETQYF. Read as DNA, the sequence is TGTGCCAGCAGCCGCGAGCCGGGACTAGCAAAAGAGACCCAGTACTTC.